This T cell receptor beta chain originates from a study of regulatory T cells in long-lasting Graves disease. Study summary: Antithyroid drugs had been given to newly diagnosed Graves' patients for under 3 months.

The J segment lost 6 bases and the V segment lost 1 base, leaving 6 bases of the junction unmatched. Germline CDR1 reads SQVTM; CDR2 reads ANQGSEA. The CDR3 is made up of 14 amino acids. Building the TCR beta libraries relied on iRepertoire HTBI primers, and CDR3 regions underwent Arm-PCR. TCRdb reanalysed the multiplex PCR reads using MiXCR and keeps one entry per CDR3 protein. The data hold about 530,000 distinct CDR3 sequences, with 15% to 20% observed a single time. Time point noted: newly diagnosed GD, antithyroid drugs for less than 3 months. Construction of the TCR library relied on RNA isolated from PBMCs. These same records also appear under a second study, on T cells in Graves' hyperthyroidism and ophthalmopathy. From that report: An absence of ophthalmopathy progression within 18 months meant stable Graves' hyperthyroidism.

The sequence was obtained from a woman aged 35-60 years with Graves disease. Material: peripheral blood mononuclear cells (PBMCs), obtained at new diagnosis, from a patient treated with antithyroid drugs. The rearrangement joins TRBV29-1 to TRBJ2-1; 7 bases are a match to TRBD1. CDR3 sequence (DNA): TGCAGCGTTGAAGCGGACAGGCTGGGCAATGAGCAGTTCTTC. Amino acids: CSVEADRLGNEQFF.